Listed here is a single T cell receptor beta chain. Its antigen remains unidentified. Germline loops: CDR1 SNHLY, CDR2 FYNNEI. Trimming cost V 3 bases and J 2 bases, with 16 bases left between them. The CDR3 contains 16 residues. The table came from immunoSEQ multiplex PCR; TCRdb's copy has only in-frame clones and leaves some out. The sample has tens of thousands of clones, more than 90% seen once. The sample is drawn from a study of graft-versus-host responses after intestinal transplantation. Findings and limits, study-wide: The recipient marrow held GvH clones, and some of them showed up first in ileum or blood.

The sequenced sample was PBMCs, obtained 16 days after intestinal transplant. V and J are TRBV2 and TRBJ2-5; D possibly corresponds to TRBD2 (6 bases). The TCR sequence derives from a human patient who received an intestinal transplant, so some T cells may come from the graft donor. The CDR3 is CASSDMWGDLQETQYF. Here the CDR3 DNA reads TGTGCCAGCAGTGATATGTGGGGGGACCTTCAAGAGACCCAGTACTTC.